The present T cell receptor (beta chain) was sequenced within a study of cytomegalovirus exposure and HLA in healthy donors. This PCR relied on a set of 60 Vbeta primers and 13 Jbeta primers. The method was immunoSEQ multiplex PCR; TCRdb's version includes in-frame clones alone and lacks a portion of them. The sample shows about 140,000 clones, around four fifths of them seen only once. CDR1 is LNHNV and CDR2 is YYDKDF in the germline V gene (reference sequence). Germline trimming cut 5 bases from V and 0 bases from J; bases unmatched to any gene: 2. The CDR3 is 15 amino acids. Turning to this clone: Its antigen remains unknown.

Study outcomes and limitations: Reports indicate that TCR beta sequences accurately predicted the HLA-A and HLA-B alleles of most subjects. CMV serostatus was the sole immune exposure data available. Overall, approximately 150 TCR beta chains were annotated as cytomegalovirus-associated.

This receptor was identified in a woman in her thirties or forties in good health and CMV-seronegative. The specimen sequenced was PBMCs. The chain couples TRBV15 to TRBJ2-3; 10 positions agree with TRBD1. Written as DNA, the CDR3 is TGTGCCACCAGCCGGGGACAGGGGAGCACAGATACGCAGTATTTT. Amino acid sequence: CATSRGQGSTDTQYF.